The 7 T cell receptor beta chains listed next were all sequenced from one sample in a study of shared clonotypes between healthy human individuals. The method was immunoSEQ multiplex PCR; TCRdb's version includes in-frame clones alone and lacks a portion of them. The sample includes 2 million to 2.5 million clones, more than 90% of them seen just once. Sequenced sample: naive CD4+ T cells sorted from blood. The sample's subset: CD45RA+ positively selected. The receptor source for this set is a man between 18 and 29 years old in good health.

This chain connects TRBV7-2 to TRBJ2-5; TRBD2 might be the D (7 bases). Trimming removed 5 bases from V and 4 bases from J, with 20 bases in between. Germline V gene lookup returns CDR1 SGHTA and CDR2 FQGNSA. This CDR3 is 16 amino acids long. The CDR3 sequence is CASSRKLSGGSETQYF. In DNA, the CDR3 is TGTGCCAGCAGCCGAAAACTTTCGGGGGGCTCAGAGACCCAGTACTTC.

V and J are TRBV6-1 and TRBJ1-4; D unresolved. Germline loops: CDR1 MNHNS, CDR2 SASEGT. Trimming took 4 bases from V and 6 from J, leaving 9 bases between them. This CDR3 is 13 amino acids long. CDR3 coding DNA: TGTGCCAGCAGTGCGACATTGGATGAAAAACTGTTTTTT. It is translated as CASSATLDEKLFF.

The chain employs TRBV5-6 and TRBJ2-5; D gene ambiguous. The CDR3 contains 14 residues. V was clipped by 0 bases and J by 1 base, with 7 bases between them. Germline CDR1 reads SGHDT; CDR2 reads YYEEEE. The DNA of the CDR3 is TGTGCCAGCAGCTTGGAACAGCTCCAAGAGACCCAGTACTTC. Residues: CASSLEQLQETQYF.

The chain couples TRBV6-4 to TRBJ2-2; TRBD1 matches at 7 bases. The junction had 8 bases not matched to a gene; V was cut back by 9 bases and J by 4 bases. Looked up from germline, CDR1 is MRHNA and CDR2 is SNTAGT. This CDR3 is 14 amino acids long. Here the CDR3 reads CASRQGGGTGELFF. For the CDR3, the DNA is TGTGCCAGTCGACAGGGTGGTGGCACCGGGGAGCTGTTTTTT.

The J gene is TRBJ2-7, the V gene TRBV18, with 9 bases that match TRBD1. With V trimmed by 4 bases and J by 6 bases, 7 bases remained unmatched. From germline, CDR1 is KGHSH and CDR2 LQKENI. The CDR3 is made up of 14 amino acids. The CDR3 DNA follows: TGTGCCAGCTCACTCGGACAGGGGAACTCCGAGCAGTACTTC. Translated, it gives CASSLGQGNSEQYF.

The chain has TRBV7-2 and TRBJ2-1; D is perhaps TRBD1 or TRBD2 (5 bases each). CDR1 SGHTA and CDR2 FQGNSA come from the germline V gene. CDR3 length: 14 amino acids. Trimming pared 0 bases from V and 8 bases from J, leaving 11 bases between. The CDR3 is CASSLAGVFYEQFF. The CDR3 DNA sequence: TGTGCCAGCAGCTTAGCGGGGGTATTCTATGAGCAGTTCTTC.

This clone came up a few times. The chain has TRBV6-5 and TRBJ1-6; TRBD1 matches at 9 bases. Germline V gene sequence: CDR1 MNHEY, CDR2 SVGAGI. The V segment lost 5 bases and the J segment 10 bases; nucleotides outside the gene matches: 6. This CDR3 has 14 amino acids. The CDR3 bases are TGTGCCAGCAGTGAGGGACAGGGATGGTCACCCCTCCACTTT. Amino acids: CASSEGQGWSPLHF.